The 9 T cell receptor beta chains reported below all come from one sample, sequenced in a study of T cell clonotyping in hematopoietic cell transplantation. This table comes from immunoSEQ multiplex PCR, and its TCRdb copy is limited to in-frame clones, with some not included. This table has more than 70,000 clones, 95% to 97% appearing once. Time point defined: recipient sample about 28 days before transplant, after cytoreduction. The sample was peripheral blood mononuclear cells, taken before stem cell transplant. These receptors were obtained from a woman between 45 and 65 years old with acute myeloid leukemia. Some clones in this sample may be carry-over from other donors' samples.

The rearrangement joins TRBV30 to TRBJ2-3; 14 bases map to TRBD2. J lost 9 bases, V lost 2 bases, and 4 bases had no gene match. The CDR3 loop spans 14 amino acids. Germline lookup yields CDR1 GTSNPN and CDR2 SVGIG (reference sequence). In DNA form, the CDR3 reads TGTGCCTGGAGTCCGGGACTAGCGGGAGTCACGCAGTATTTT. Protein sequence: CAWSPGLAGVTQYF.

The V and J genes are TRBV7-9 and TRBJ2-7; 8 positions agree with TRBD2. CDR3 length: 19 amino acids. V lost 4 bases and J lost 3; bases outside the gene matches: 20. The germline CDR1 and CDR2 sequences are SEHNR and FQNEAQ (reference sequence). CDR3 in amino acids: CASSSGGFGGREGLYEQYF. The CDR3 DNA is TGTGCCAGCAGCTCCGGCGGGTTTGGGGGCCGGGAGGGCCTCTACGAGCAGTACTTC.

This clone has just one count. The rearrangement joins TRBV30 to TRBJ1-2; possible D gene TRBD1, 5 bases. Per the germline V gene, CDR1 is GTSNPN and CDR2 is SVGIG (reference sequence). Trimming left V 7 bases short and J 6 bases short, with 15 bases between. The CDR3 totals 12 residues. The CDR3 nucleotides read TGTGCCTTGGACTGGGGGTCTAATGGCTACACCTTC. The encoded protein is CALDWGSNGYTF. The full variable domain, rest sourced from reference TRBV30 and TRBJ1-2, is SQTIHQWPATLVQPVGSPLSLECTVEGTSNPNLYWYRQAAGRGLQLLFYSVGIGQISSEVPQNLSASRPQDRQFILSSKKLLLSDSGFYLCALDWGSNGYTFGSGTRLTVV.

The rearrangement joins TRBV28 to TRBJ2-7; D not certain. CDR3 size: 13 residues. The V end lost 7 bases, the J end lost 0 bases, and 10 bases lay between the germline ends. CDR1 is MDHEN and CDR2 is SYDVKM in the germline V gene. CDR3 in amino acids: CASKSDTSYEQYF. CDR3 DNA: TGTGCCAGCAAAAGTGACACCTCCTACGAGCAGTACTTC.

CDR3 region: CASNPGQGSNYGYTF. CDR3 in DNA: TGTGCCAGCAACCCGGGACAGGGATCTAACTATGGCTACACCTTC. The chain uses TRBV25-1 and TRBJ1-2; 9 bases match TRBD1. Germline CDR1 MGHDK, CDR2 SYGVNS. With 7 bases clipped from V and 0 bases from J, the junction kept 6 bases outside the gene matches. The CDR3 is made up of 15 amino acids.

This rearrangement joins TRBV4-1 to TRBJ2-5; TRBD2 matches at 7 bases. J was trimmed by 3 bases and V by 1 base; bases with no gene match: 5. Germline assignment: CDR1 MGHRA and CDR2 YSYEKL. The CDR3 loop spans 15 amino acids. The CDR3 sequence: CASSQGAGRKETQYF. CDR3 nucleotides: TGCGCCAGCAGCCAAGGAGCGGGACGCAAAGAGACCCAGTACTTC.

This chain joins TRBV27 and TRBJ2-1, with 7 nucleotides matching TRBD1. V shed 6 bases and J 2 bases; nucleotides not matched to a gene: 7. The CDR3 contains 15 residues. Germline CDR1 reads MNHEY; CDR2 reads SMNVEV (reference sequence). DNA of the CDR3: TGTGCCAGCAGCACCTACAGGGGTACCTACAATGAGCAGTTCTTC. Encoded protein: CASSTYRGTYNEQFF.

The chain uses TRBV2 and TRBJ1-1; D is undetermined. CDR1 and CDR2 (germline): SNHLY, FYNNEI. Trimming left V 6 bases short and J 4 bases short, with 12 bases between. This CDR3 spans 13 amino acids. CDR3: CASRGDWSTEAFF. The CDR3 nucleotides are TGTGCCAGCAGGGGTGACTGGAGCACTGAAGCTTTCTTT.

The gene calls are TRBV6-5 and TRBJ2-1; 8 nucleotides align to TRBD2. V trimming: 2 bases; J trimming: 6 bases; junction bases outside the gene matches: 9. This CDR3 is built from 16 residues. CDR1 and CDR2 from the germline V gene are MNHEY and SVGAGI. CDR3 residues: CASSYGGAGGINEQFF. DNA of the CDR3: TGTGCCAGCAGTTACGGCGGCGCGGGAGGTATCAATGAGCAGTTCTTC.